Included here is one T cell receptor (beta chain) sequence, with context. What it binds is unknown. Measured with immunoSEQ multiplex PCR; TCRdb has only the in-frame clones, and not every one. The sample records 30,000 to 40,000 clones, approximately 92% being singletons. Relapses following autologous stem cell transplantation were seen in all patients, with brentuximab vedotin exposure varying. Thawed PBMCs yielded CD4+ T cells through magnetic negative selection. The entry originates in a study of PD-1 blockade in classical Hodgkin lymphoma. The CDR3 loop spans 14 amino acids. Trimming took 5 bases from V and 7 from J, leaving 15 bases between them. The germline V gene encodes CDR1 SGDLS and CDR2 YYNGEE. Study conclusions and caveats: The baseline diversity of complete responders showed similarity to that of newly diagnosed patients.

The TCR comes from a human donor with classical Hodgkin lymphoma. The J gene is TRBJ2-2, the V gene TRBV9; possible D gene TRBD2, 5 bases. Sequences were derived from CD4+ T cells from blood, sampled at baseline. CDR3 residues: CASRAEGSGGELFF. In nucleotides, the CDR3 is TGTGCCAGCAGAGCCGAGGGTTCTGGCGGGGAGCTGTTTTTT.